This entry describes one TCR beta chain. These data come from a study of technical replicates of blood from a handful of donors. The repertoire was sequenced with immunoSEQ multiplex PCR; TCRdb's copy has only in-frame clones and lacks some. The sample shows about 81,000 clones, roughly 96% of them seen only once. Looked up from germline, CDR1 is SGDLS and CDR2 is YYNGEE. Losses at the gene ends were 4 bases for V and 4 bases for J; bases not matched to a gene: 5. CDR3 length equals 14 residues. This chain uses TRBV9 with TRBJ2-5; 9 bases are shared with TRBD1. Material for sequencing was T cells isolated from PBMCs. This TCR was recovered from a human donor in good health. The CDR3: CASSTQDRGETQYF. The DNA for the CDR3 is TGTGCCAGCAGCACTCAGGACAGGGGAGAGACCCAGTACTTC.